The 7 T cell receptor beta chains below were found in one sample sequenced in a study of T cell clonality in common variable immunodeficiency. Overall study findings and caveats: Common variable immunodeficiency TCR beta sequences reportedly had fewer deletions and N-nucleotide insertions.

What these receptors recognize is not known. Sequencing used immunoSEQ multiplex PCR; TCRdb keeps in-frame clones, though not all of them. The table lists about 42,000 clones, with no singletons. Material: peripheral blood mononuclear cells. The source of these receptors is a human donor with common variable immunodeficiency.

To note about this clone: The DNA ends 3 residues before the CDR3 does, and the rest of the CDR3 is filled in from the germline J gene. V usage is TRBV19 and J usage is TRBJ1-2; 7 nucleotides agree with TRBD1. The germline gives CDR1 LNHDA, CDR2 SQIVND (reference sequence). The CDR3 covers 17 residues. This CDR3 is CASSIAIQGKGSIGYTF. The CDR3 DNA, read in part, is TGTGCCAGTAGTATCGCGATACAGGGGAAGGGCTCTATCGGC.

This clone was found many times. The CDR3 end lies 3 residues beyond the end of the read and is filled in from the germline J gene. The chain recombines TRBV6-2 or TRBV6-3 with TRBJ1-2, with 7 bases lining up with TRBD1. The trim removed 0 bases at V and 6 bases at J, leaving 7 bases unmatched. The CDR3 covers 15 residues. The germline V gene has CDR1 MNHEY and CDR2 SVGEGT. Partial CDR3 DNA: TGTGCCAGCAGTTACTCGGCACAGGGGCTGAATGGC. It codes for CASSYSAQGLNG. The entire CDR3 protein is CASSYSAQGLNGYTF.

As for this clone: The read comes to an end 3 residues before the CDR3 does, leaving the germline J gene to fill in the end. V usage is TRBV19 and J usage is TRBJ1-2, with D possibly being TRBD1 (5 bases). The CDR3 extends over 16 amino acids. V was trimmed by 2 bases and J by 2 bases, leaving 15 bases between them. Per germline, CDR1 LNHDA and CDR2 SQIVND (reference sequence). CDR3 protein: CASSIRRAEGNYGYTF. Partial CDR3 DNA: TGTGCCAGTAGTATAAGACGAGCCGAGGGGAACTATGGC.

This clone showed up many times. The read halts 3 residues ahead of the CDR3 end, with the missing end drawn from the germline J gene. The rearrangement uses TRBV20-1 and TRBJ2-7; TRBD1 matches at 8 bases. V gave up 5 bases and J gave up 3 bases; unmatched junction bases: 3. CDR3 size: 12 residues. Germline values: CDR1 DFQATT, CDR2 SNEGSKA (reference sequence). The CDR3 bases that were read are TGCAGTGCTTCCGGGACAGGCTACGAG. Residues: CSASGTGYE. The entire CDR3 protein reads CSASGTGYEQYF.

CDR3: CAWTRGRNYGYTF. Incomplete CDR3 DNA: TGTGCCTGGACCAGGGGTCGTAACTATGGC. The chain employs TRBV30 and TRBJ1-2; perhaps TRBD1 as D (6 bases). Read coverage stops 3 residues before the CDR3 terminus; the germline J gene supplies the remainder. Germline CDR1 reads GTSNPN; CDR2 reads SVGIG (reference sequence). The CDR3 contains 13 residues. The V end was cut by 4 bases, the J end by 1 base, with 10 bases between.

The sample holds many counts of this clone. The missing CDR3 end, 3 residues past where the read stops, is filled in from the germline J gene. This chain uses TRBV7-8 with TRBJ2-1; TRBD2 agrees at 14 bases. This CDR3 region has 15 residues. Trimming removed 5 bases from V and 7 bases from J; junction bases left unmatched: 4. Germline CDR1 is SGHVS and CDR2 is FQNEAQ. The CDR3 DNA, read in part, is TGTGCCAGCAGCCCGGGACTAGCGGGAGAAAATGAG. It translates to CASSPGLAGENE. The CDR3 in its entirety is CASSPGLAGENEQFF.

There are a few counts of this clone. The read finishes 3 residues shy of the CDR3 end, and the germline J gene is used to complete it. The chain carries TRBV19 and TRBJ1-6; TRBD1 aligns across 7 bases. The CDR3 sequence is 17 residues long. Germline CDR1 LNHDA, CDR2 SQIVND (reference sequence). Trimming at V came to 2 bases and at J to 7 bases, leaving 11 bases not matched to a gene. Partial CDR3 DNA: TGTGCCAGTAGTATATCGCCCACCGGGACAGCAAATTCACCC. Protein sequence: CASSISPTGTANSP. The whole CDR3 protein is CASSISPTGTANSPLHF.